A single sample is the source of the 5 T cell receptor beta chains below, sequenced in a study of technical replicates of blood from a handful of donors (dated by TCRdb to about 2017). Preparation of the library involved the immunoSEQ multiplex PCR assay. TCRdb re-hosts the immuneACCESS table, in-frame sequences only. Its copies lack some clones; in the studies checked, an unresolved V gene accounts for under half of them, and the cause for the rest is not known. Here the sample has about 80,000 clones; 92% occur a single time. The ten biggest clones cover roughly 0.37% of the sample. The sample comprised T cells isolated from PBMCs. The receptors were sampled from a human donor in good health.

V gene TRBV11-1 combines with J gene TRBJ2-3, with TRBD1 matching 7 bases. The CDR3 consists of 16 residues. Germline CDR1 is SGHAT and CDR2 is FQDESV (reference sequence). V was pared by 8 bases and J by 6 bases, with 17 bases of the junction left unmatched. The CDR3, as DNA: TGTGCCAGCTACACCCCGACAGGGCCTACAGGTGATACGCAGTATTTT. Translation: CASYTPTGPTGDTQYF.

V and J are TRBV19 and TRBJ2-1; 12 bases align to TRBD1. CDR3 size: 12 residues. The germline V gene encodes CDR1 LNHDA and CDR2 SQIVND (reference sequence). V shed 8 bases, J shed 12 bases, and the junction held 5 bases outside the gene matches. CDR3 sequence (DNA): TGTGCCAGTCGGGACAGGGGGCCTGTGCAGTTCTTC. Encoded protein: CASRDRGPVQFF.

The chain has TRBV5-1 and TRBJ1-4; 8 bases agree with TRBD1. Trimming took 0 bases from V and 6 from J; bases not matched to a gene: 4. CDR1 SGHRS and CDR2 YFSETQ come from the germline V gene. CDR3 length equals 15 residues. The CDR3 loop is CASSLAPDRDEKLFF. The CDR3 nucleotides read TGCGCCAGCAGCTTGGCCCCGGACAGGGATGAAAAACTGTTTTTT.

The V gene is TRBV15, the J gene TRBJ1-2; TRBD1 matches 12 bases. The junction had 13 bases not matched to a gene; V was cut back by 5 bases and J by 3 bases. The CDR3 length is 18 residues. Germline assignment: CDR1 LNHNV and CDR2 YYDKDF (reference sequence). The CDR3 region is CATSGYRDRGHIDYGYTF. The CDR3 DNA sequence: TGTGCCACCAGCGGGTACCGGGACAGGGGGCATATTGACTATGGCTACACCTTC.

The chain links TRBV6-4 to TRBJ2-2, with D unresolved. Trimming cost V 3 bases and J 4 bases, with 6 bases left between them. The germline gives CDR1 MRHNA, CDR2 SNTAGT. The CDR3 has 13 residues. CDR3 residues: CASSEARTGELFF. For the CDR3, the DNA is TGTGCCAGCAGTGAGGCCCGCACCGGGGAGCTGTTTTTT.